This T cell receptor (beta chain) was observed in a study of T-cell memory formation after mild COVID-19. Points from the study as a whole: Mostly located in CM and EM were contracting CD4+ clones, with contracting CD8+ clones located in EMRA. Unconfirmed was the SARS-CoV-2 specificity of second-wave clones that peaked on day 37.

This clonotype was counted only a few times. Its antigen is not identified. V dropped 5 bases and J dropped 2 bases, with 19 bases sitting between them. Germline assignment: CDR1 SGHVS and CDR2 FQNEAQ. This CDR3 is 17 amino acids long. Via MiXCR, TCRdb re-called the 5' RACE reads, giving one row per CDR3 protein. This sample has hundreds of thousands of distinct CDR3 sequences, with 15% to 20% found just once. What was sequenced was PBMCs or a T cell subset sorted from them (not recorded which). V is TRBV7-8 and J is TRBJ2-1; the D gene is possibly TRBD2 (7 bases). The sequence came from a man aged 18 to 30 who had mild COVID-19 (a few samples of this study predate the infection). Cell type and time point are not known. This CDR3 is CASSRTGGGGPYNEQFF. The CDR3 nucleotides read TGTGCCAGCAGCCGAACGGGGGGAGGGGGACCCTACAATGAGCAGTTCTTC.